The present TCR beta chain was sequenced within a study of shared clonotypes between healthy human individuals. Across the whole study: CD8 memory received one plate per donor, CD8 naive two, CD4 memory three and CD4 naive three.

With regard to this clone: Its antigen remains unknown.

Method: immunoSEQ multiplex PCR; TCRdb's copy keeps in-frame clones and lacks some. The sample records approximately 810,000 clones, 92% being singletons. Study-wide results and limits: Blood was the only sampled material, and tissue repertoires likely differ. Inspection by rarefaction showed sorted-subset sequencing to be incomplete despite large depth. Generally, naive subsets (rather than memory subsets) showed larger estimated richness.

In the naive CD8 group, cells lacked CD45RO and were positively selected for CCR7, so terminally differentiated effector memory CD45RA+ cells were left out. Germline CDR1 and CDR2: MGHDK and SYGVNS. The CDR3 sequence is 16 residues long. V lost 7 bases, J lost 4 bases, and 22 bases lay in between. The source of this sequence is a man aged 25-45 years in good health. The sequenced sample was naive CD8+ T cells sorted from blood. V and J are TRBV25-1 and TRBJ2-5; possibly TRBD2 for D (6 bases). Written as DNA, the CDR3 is TGTGCCAGCACCAAAGTTACCCCCGGGGGTCTAGAGACCCAGTACTTC. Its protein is CASTKVTPGGLETQYF.